This TCR beta chain was sequenced in a study of blood T cell repertoires in COVID-19 (dated by TCRdb to about 2020). Regarding the study in general: Samples from collaborators originated in the United States, Italy and Spain and spanned both the acute and convalescent phases of COVID-19. The prospective study material was composed of cDNA or gDNA derived from T cells, B-cell-depleted T cells, or PBMCs. The dataset comprised deeply sampled blood TCRbeta repertoires from subjects exposed to, actively infected with, or recovered from COVID-19. A freely available public database, intended as a resource for researchers studying the immune response to SARS-CoV-2, is where the repertoires were released. The samples were drawn from the first 160 participants of the ongoing ImmuneRACE study and from 1,254 subjects provided by 6 global collaborators. A de-identified subject ID, COVID-19 status, age in years and sex were almost always included in the sample metadata. Where available, HLA class I and class II types were obtained from metadata supplied by the sample provider rather than from assay-based typing. What the study reported, not specific to this receptor: Clinical and demographic metadata were provided uncurated, with the amount varying by source and participant.

Concerning this clone: Its antigen is still unknown. The sample holds no much larger clone one base away, and base qualities are not on file.

The V and J ends are trimmed by 3 bases and 1 base, leaving 15 bases between them. The CDR3, cysteine through phenylalanine, is 16 amino acids long. Just the 48-base CDR3 DNA is kept, in frame starting at base 1. The germline V gene provides CDR1 SGDLS and CDR2 YYNGEE. The immunoSEQ Assay, a bias-controlled multiplex PCR, was used to amplify TCRbeta CDR3 regions from genomic DNA. From the authors' description of their analysis: The number of nucleated cells in each sample was estimated from the amplification of reference gene primers within the assay. To quantify the absolute abundance of each unique TCRbeta CDR3 rearrangement, sequence reads were collapsed and filtered. For each sample, productive Simpson clonality was calculated as the square root of Simpson's diversity index over productive rearrangements. In its TCRdb copy, this immuneACCESS table keeps in-frame sequences only and misses some clones. Where compared with another copy, unresolved V genes explain less than half of these, and the others have no known cause. The DNA gave D and trimming, while V, J and clone size come from that table. The sample table contains 230,000 or so clones; only one count was recorded for around 87% of them. The ten most abundant clones make up 2.1% of the sample.

In Seattle, one collaborating source enrolled patients while the infection was active and tracked those patients longitudinally over the course of disease. Whole blood was collected in K2EDTA tubes by collaborating institutions according to the institutions' own protocols. Collaborator samples were shipped for TCRbeta analysis as frozen whole blood, isolated PBMCs, or DNA extracted from either sample type. Sequencing was performed on peripheral blood. The sequence is built from TRBV9 and TRBJ2-3; TRBD1 is a weak D gene call, 5 bases matching. The TCR sequence derives from a woman between 55 and 75 years old with COVID-19, enrolled during active disease. The CDR3 protein sequence reads: CASSGHRIRRTDTQYF. Here is the DNA: TGTGCCAGCAGCGGACACAGGATCCGGCGCACAGATACGCAGTATTTT.